Following are 27 T cell receptor beta chains from one sample sequenced in a study of T-cell reconstitution after alpha-beta-depleted transplantation in children. Preparing the TCRbeta library involved the use of unique molecular identifiers. Each CDR3 protein gets one entry after TCRdb re-called the PCR reads with MiXCR. The sample yields about 980,000 distinct CDR3 sequences, 25% to 30% seen once. The input for sequencing was PBMCs, mostly from graft donor cells, taken 360 days after TCRalphabeta/CD19-depleted stem cell transplant. These receptors came from a boy under two years old who had a stem cell transplant for SCID, so the T cells may come from the graft donor.

This clonotype was counted between two and nine times. This chain connects TRBV29-1 to TRBJ2-1; the match to TRBD1 covers 9 bases. The germline CDR1 and CDR2 sequences are SQVTM and ANQGSEA. There are 15 residues in the CDR3. J was trimmed by 5 bases and V by 2 bases; bases with no gene match: 7. For the CDR3, the DNA is TGCAGCGTTGAAAAGGGGGACAGGGTACACAATGAGCAGTTCTTC. Translation: CSVEKGDRVHNEQFF.

This clonotype was picked up a small number of times. The V call is TRBV29-1, the J call TRBJ2-3, with 8 bases aligning to TRBD1. V trimming: 6 bases; J trimming: 2 bases; junction bases outside the gene matches: 4. Germline CDR1 reads SQVTM; CDR2 reads ANQGSEA. This CDR3 region has 13 residues. The DNA for the CDR3 is TGCAGCGTCCGGGACAGGCACACAGATACGCAGTATTTT. Translated: CSVRDRHTDTQYF.

The genes are TRBV12-3 or TRBV12-4 and TRBJ2-3, with a weak D call TRBD1 (7 bases). The V gene lost 5 bases and the J gene lost 5 bases, with 17 bases spanning the gap. The CDR3 is made up of 15 amino acids. The CDR3 region is CASSPRGAAIDTQYF. The CDR3 DNA is TGTGCCAGCAGTCCCAGGGGGGCCGCAATAGATACGCAGTATTTT.

This clonotype was counted only a few times. The gene calls are TRBV11-1 and TRBJ1-1; D is ambiguous. This CDR3 region has 19 residues. The V end was cut by 6 bases, the J end by 0 bases, with 26 bases between. Looked up from germline, CDR1 is SGHAT and CDR2 is FQDESV (reference sequence). The CDR3 nucleotides read TGTGCCAGCAGAATCAATGGAGGGAACAAGGGCGATATGAACACTGAAGCTTTCTTT. Translated: CASRINGGNKGDMNTEAFF.

Only a few counts were recorded for this clonotype. V usage is TRBV12-3 or TRBV12-4 and J usage is TRBJ2-7; tentative D call: TRBD2 (6 bases). V was trimmed by 5 bases and J by 0 bases, leaving 8 bases between them. The CDR3 is 13 residues long. CDR3 region: CASSAGFSYEQYF. For the CDR3, the DNA is TGTGCCAGCAGTGCGGGGTTCTCCTACGAGCAGTACTTC.

The chain has TRBV12-3 or TRBV12-4 and TRBJ2-2, with D possibly being TRBD1 (6 bases). The CDR3 is 16 amino acids. Trimming took off 6 bases at V and 1 base at J, with 15 bases between the two ends. As DNA, the CDR3 is TGTGCCAGCAGGCCAGGACAGATAATGAACACCGGGGAGCTGTTTTTT. It translates to CASRPGQIMNTGELFF.

The sample holds many counts of this clonotype. The chain uses TRBV4-2 and TRBJ2-6; TRBD1 is a possible D gene (5 bases). CDR3 length: 17 amino acids. The ends were cut back, 1 base at V and 0 bases at J, with 10 bases in the middle. From germline, CDR1 is LGHNA and CDR2 YNFKEQ. DNA for the CDR3: TGTGCCAGCAGCCAAGCAGGGCGAAACTCTGGGGCCAACGTCCTGACTTTC. As protein: CASSQAGRNSGANVLTF.

This sequence joins TRBV4-1 and TRBJ2-1; the D gene is possibly TRBD2 (6 bases). Germline CDR1 MGHRA, CDR2 YSYEKL. This CDR3 has 15 amino acids. V was cut by 1 base and J by 2 bases, with 9 bases left in between. The DNA of the CDR3 is TGCGCCAGCAGCCAAGGAAGCGGGCCCTACAATGAGCAGTTCTTC. Translation: CASSQGSGPYNEQFF.

This clonotype was recorded a few times. The rearrangement uses TRBV3-1 and TRBJ2-7; no clear D. CDR3 length: 13 amino acids. Trimming removed 2 bases at V and 2 bases at J, with 7 bases between. CDR1 is LGHDT, CDR2 YNNKEL, per germline (reference sequence). The CDR3 nucleotides are TGTGCCAGCAGCCAAACCACCGCCTACGAGCAGTACTTC. It encodes CASSQTTAYEQYF.

The V and J genes are TRBV3-1 and TRBJ2-1; TRBD2 aligns across 11 bases. V was clipped by 5 bases and J by 4 bases; unmatched bases: 7. The CDR3 totals 16 residues. Germline CDR1 and CDR2: LGHDT and YNNKEL (reference sequence). The CDR3 protein is CASSMGGLAVYNEQFF. The CDR3 region has the DNA TGTGCCAGCAGCATGGGGGGACTAGCGGTATACAATGAGCAGTTCTTC.

This clonotype was picked up many times. The rearrangement uses TRBV9 and TRBJ2-3; TRBD1 is a possible D gene (5 bases). Germline-derived CDR1 and CDR2 are SGDLS and YYNGEE. The CDR3 has 15 amino acids. The germline V and J ends were trimmed by 2 bases and 4 bases, with 14 bases remaining between them. The CDR3 sequence: CASSVQGPRADTQYF. The CDR3 DNA sequence: TGTGCCAGCAGCGTGCAGGGCCCTAGGGCAGATACGCAGTATTTT.

The rearrangement links TRBV4-1 to TRBJ1-1; D gene ambiguous. The CDR3 covers 17 residues. Per germline, CDR1 MGHRA and CDR2 YSYEKL. Trimming pared 0 bases from V and 1 base from J, leaving 15 bases between. CDR3 nucleotides: TGCGCCAGCAGCCAAGAGAGAGGTCGGGCGGGGAACACTGAAGCTTTCTTT. It encodes CASSQERGRAGNTEAFF.

This clonotype appeared a few times. The V call is TRBV5-5, the J call TRBJ2-7; D is unclear. Trimming took 4 bases from V and 7 from J, leaving 18 bases between them. The germline V gene encodes CDR1 SGHKS and CDR2 YYEKEE (reference sequence). This CDR3 comprises 14 residues. CDR3 protein: CASSRLDGVREQYF. The CDR3 DNA reads as TGTGCCAGCAGCAGACTGGACGGAGTCCGGGAGCAGTACTTC. Drawing the rest from reference TRBV5-5 and TRBJ2-7, the complete variable domain is DAGVTQSPTHLIKTRGQQVTLRCSPISGHKSVSWYQQVLGQGPQFIFQYYEKEERGRGNFPDRFSARQFPNYSSELNVNALLLGDSALYLCASSRLDGVREQYFGPGTRLTVT.

The chain is built from TRBV6-5 and TRBJ1-3; D gene unclear. The germline V gene has CDR1 MNHEY and CDR2 SVGAGI. This CDR3 has 16 residues. Trimming took off 2 bases at V and 0 bases at J, with 11 bases between the two ends. The CDR3 DNA is TGTGCCAGCAGTTACCCTCGGGTGAACTCTGGAAACACCATATATTTT. This codes for CASSYPRVNSGNTIYF.

The V and J genes are TRBV9 and TRBJ2-7, with 11 bases lining up with TRBD1. The CDR3 contains 16 residues. After removal of 0 bases from V and 3 bases from J, the junction contained 5 bases not matched to a gene. The germline V gene encodes CDR1 SGDLS and CDR2 YYNGEE. CDR3 in amino acids: CASSVGVGQGVYEQYF. The CDR3 DNA sequence: TGTGCCAGCAGCGTAGGGGTGGGACAGGGGGTCTACGAGCAGTACTTC. The complete variable domain, with remaining parts taken from reference TRBV9 and TRBJ2-7, reads DSGVTQTPKHLITATGQRVTLRCSPRSGDLSVYWYQQSLDQGLQFLIQYYNGEERAKGNILERFSAQQFPDLHSELNLSSLELGDSALYFCASSVGVGQGVYEQYFGPGTRLTVT.

The rearrangement joins TRBV11-2 to TRBJ2-1, with D possibly being TRBD1 or TRBD2 (5 bases each). Germline V lookup: CDR1 SGHAT, CDR2 FQNNGV. The ends were cut back, 3 bases at V and 7 bases at J, with 13 bases in the middle. The CDR3 runs 14 residues. The CDR3 DNA reads TGTGCCAGCAGCTTCGGGACCGTTTTGAATGAGCAGTTCTTC. The encoded protein is CASSFGTVLNEQFF.

This clonotype has only a few counts. This rearrangement joins TRBV6-5 to TRBJ2-7; D is unclear. Germline CDR1 MNHEY, CDR2 SVGAGI. This CDR3 contains 14 residues. Trimming took off 4 bases at V and 1 base at J, with 11 bases between the two ends. The CDR3 nucleotides are TGTGCCAGCAGTTTATTGGCCGCGTCCTACGAGCAGTACTTC. It is translated as CASSLLAASYEQYF.

The genes are TRBV9 and TRBJ2-3; TRBD2 agrees at 10 bases. CDR3 length equals 16 residues. The ends lost 0 bases at V and 3 bases at J; junction bases unmatched: 4. Germline assignment: CDR1 SGDLS and CDR2 YYNGEE. Written as DNA, the CDR3 is TGTGCCAGCAGCGTAGACGCTAGCGGGGGTACAGATACGCAGTATTTT. It codes for CASSVDASGGTDTQYF.

This clonotype was seen a handful of times. This chain connects TRBV6-1 to TRBJ1-6, with D possibly TRBD1 on 6 matching bases. The CDR3 sequence is 16 residues long. V was shortened by 8 bases and J by 0 bases, with 14 bases between the two germline ends. Germline V gene lookup returns CDR1 MNHNS and CDR2 SASEGT. The CDR3 nucleotides read TGTGCCAGCGCAAATACAGGGAGCTCCTATAATTCACCCCTCCACTTT. Its protein product is CASANTGSSYNSPLHF.

This clonotype was found once. The CDR3 coding sequence is TGTGCCAGCAGTGAGCCGGGATCCACCTACAATGAGCAGTTCTTC. Translation: CASSEPGSTYNEQFF. The chain has TRBV25-1 and TRBJ2-1; weak D call: TRBD2 (5 bases). The CDR3 is 15 amino acids. CDR1 MGHDK and CDR2 SYGVNS come from the germline V gene. The ends were cut back, 3 bases at V and 2 bases at J, with 11 bases in the middle.

V usage is TRBV28 and J usage is TRBJ2-6, with D perhaps TRBD2 (5 bases). The CDR3 length is 15 residues. Trimming pared 7 bases from V and 0 bases from J, leaving 10 bases between. Germline-derived CDR1 and CDR2 are MDHEN and SYDVKM. Here the CDR3 DNA reads TGTGCCAGCATCCCCGGGGTCTCTGGGGCCAACGTCCTGACTTTC. This translates into CASIPGVSGANVLTF.

This clonotype was seen only a few times. J is TRBJ1-6 and V is TRBV7-2; 7 nucleotides line up with TRBD1. J gave up 9 bases and V 3 bases, and 8 bases lay outside the gene matches. The germline V gene encodes CDR1 SGHTA and CDR2 FQGNSA. CDR3 length equals 15 residues. The CDR3 spells CASSLSATGISPLHF. CDR3 DNA sequence: TGTGCCAGCAGCTTGTCCGCGACAGGGATTTCACCCCTCCACTTT. Using reference TRBV7-2 and TRBJ1-6 for the parts outside the CDR3, the full variable domain is GAGVSQSPSNKVTEKGKDVELRCDPISGHTALYWYRQSLGQGLEFLIYFQGNSAPDKSGLPSDRFSAERTGGSVSTLTIQRTQQEDSAVYLCASSLSATGISPLHFGNGTRLTVT.

Only one count was recorded for this clonotype. The chain combines TRBV20-1 with TRBJ2-5; 11 positions match TRBD2. Germline CDR1 and CDR2: DFQATT and SNEGSKA (reference sequence). This CDR3 is 16 amino acids long. V shed 0 bases and J 5 bases; nucleotides not matched to a gene: 8. CDR3 in DNA: TGCAGTGCTAGAGATCTGGTAGCGGGGGGGCAGGAGACCCAGTACTTC. Its translation: CSARDLVAGGQETQYF.

The J gene is TRBJ2-5, the V gene TRBV11-2, with a possible D match to TRBD2 (6 bases). The CDR3 consists of 15 residues. Germline V CDR1 and CDR2: SGHAT, FQNNGV. V was pared by 8 bases and J by 5 bases, with 21 bases between. CDR3 loop: CASEGRGWPWETQYF. Here the CDR3 DNA reads TGTGCCAGCGAGGGGCGGGGATGGCCGTGGGAGACCCAGTACTTC.

This clonotype was counted between two and nine times. The V and J genes are TRBV12-3 or TRBV12-4 and TRBJ1-5; D remains ambiguous. The CDR3 spans 15 residues. The ends were cut back, 4 bases at V and 2 bases at J, with 12 bases in the middle. This CDR3 is CASSSTRLGNQPQHF. Here the CDR3 DNA reads TGTGCCAGCAGTTCCACCCGTTTAGGCAATCAGCCCCAGCATTTT.

The chain employs TRBV5-1 and TRBJ2-3; D is tentatively TRBD1 or TRBD2 (5 bases each). Trimming removed 4 bases from V and 0 bases from J, with 18 bases in between. The CDR3 has 17 residues. Germline V CDR1 and CDR2: SGHRS, YFSETQ. The CDR3 loop reads CASSGGRGGFSTDTQYF. CDR3 bases: TGCGCCAGCAGCGGCGGCCGGGGCGGGTTCAGCACAGATACGCAGTATTTT. The whole variable domain, filled in from reference TRBV5-1 and TRBJ2-3, reads KAGVTQTPRYLIKTRGQQVTLSCSPISGHRSVSWYQQTPGQGLQFLFEYFSETQRNKGNFPGRFSGRQFSNSRSEMNVSTLELGDSALYLCASSGGRGGFSTDTQYFGPGTRLTVL.

This clonotype has more than one count but fewer than ten. The chain combines TRBV6-5 with TRBJ1-3, with D tentatively TRBD1 (5 bases). Per germline, CDR1 MNHEY and CDR2 SVGAGI. The CDR3 has 16 amino acids. The V and J ends lost 0 bases and 2 bases respectively, with 11 bases between them. CDR3: CASSYSRIRAGNTIYF. The CDR3 DNA reads TGTGCCAGCAGTTACTCGAGGATCAGGGCTGGAAACACCATATATTTT.